The rows below give T cell receptor beta chains drawn from one sample of a study of PD-L1 blockade in urothelial cancer. Sequenced by immunoSEQ multiplex PCR; TCRdb stores in-frame clones only, minus some. Of about 40,000 clones in the sample, about 88% were seen once. The sequenced sample was PBMCs, obtained around atezolizumab (anti-PD-L1) treatment. The receptors were gathered from a man aged 70 or older with urothelial cancer. Both conserved end residues are part of each CDR3. A D gene is named only where the DNA matches it firmly. Expanded clones get a size class; other rows say once, few or many, or leave the size out.

cdr3_aa | cdr3_nt | clone_size | j_call | d_call | v_call
CASSIDPDTSVTYNEQFF | TGTGCCAGTAGTATAGATCCCGATACTAGCGTCACCTACAATGAGCAGTTCTTC | few | TRBJ2-1 | TRBD2 | TRBV19
CASSRQGAKNIQYF | TGTGCCAGTAGTAGACAGGGAGCCAAAAACATTCAGTACTTC | . | TRBJ2-4 | TRBD1 | TRBV19
CASSESSGPLRNEQFF | TGTGCCAGCAGTGAGTCTAGCGGGCCACTACGGAATGAGCAGTTCTTC | few | TRBJ2-1 | TRBD2 | TRBV25-1
CSVRKQGYEQYF | TGCAGCGTTCGTAAACAGGGCTACGAGCAGTACTTC | . | TRBJ2-7 | . | TRBV29-1
CASSEAGGSLDEQYF | TGTGCCAGCAGTGAAGCCGGTGGGAGCCTGGACGAGCAGTACTTC | . | TRBJ2-7 | . | TRBV6-1
CASSPPGGFGVDGYTF | TGTGCCAGCAGTCCCCCGGGGGGTTTTGGGGTTGATGGCTACACCTTC | . | TRBJ1-2 | . | TRBV25-1
CASSFLAGTLNYGYTF | TGTGCCAGCAGCTTCTTGGCGGGGACGCTCAACTATGGCTACACCTTC | . | TRBJ1-2 | . | TRBV7-9
CAWSVRPGTYEQYF | TGTGCCTGGAGTGTACGGCCAGGGACCTACGAGCAGTACTTC | . | TRBJ2-7 | . | TRBV30
CASSHRVLRETQYF | TGTGCCAGCAGCCACAGGGTTTTGAGGGAGACCCAGTACTTC | . | TRBJ2-5 | . | TRBV28
CASSFGSQAEGYTF | TGCGCCAGCAGCTTTGGGTCACAGGCTGAGGGCTACACCTTC | . | TRBJ1-2 | . | TRBV5-1
CASTGLASRAQYF | TGTGCCAGTACCGGACTAGCGAGTCGAGCGCAGTATTTT | once | TRBJ2-3 | TRBD2 | TRBV19
CAISESGGENGYTF | TGTGCCATCAGTGAGAGTGGGGGCGAAAATGGCTACACCTTC | . | TRBJ1-2 | . | TRBV10-3
CAISARDRAMNTEAFF | TGTGCCATCAGTGCCCGGGACAGAGCCATGAACACTGAAGCTTTCTTT | . | TRBJ1-1 | TRBD1 | TRBV10-3
CAISENRVGQETQYF | TGTGCCATCAGTGAGAACCGGGTTGGCCAAGAGACCCAGTACTTC | . | TRBJ2-5 | . | TRBV10-3
CASSLLANYGYTF | TGTGCCAGCAGTTTATTGGCCAACTATGGCTACACCTTC | . | TRBJ1-2 | . | TRBV28
CASSLSLAGPYEQYF | TGTGCCAGCAGTTTATCGCTAGCGGGGCCCTACGAGCAGTACTTC | few | TRBJ2-7 | TRBD2 | TRBV27
CASRGDGGETQYF | TGTGCCAGCAGGGGGGACGGGGGAGAGACCCAGTACTTC | . | TRBJ2-5 | . | TRBV2
CASSIGEHQPQHF | TGTGCCAGCAGCATAGGAGAGCATCAGCCCCAGCATTTT | once | TRBJ1-5 | . | TRBV11-2
CASSFSGSNNEQFF | TGTGCCAGCAGCTTTAGCGGGTCCAACAATGAGCAGTTCTTC | . | TRBJ2-1 | TRBD2 | TRBV11-2
CASSPRLAGVNTGELFF | TGCGCCAGCAGCCCGCGACTAGCGGGCGTGAACACCGGGGAGCTGTTTTTT | . | TRBJ2-2 | TRBD2 | TRBV4-1